This T cell receptor beta chain is drawn from a study of cytomegalovirus exposure and HLA in healthy donors. Points on this clone: Its antigen is unknown.

The PCR employed 60 Vbeta primers together with 13 Jbeta primers. Sequencing used immunoSEQ multiplex PCR; TCRdb keeps in-frame clones, though not all of them. The sample has about 130,000 clones; 80% are singletons. Points from the study as a whole: There were several of the most significant clusters that appeared linked to common viral pathogens in a later analysis.

This CDR3 contains 13 residues. Germline CDR1 SQVTM, CDR2 ANQGSEA. Trimming cost V 4 bases and J 3 bases, with 9 bases left between them. Specimen: PBMCs. The chain recombines TRBV29-1 with TRBJ2-2; possibly TRBD2 for D (6 bases). The sequence derives from a female donor in good health and CMV-seronegative. CDR3 in DNA: TGCAGCGTTGTGGGGGGATACACCGGGGAGCTGTTTTTT. Encoded protein: CSVVGGYTGELFF.